This T cell receptor (beta chain) originates from a study of neoadjuvant anti-PD-1 for oral cavity cancer. Study summary: Patients without progression got a fourth dose around day 43.

Some clones are missing from TCRdb's copy, which holds only in-frame ones; the method was immunoSEQ multiplex PCR. This sample has about 8,500 clones, with about 80% found just once. The CDR3 extends over 16 amino acids. The junction had 10 bases not matched to a gene; V was cut back by 3 bases and J by 2 bases. Germline assignment: CDR1 SGHDT and CDR2 YYEEEE. Whole-study findings and limits: PBMC Gini-index clonality exceeded responders' in non-responders post-nivolumab.

Noted time point: after neoadjuvant nivolumab, at surgical resection. Patients had newly diagnosed, untreated stage II-IVA oral cavity squamous cell carcinoma. In its sample, this clone was seen once. Antigen specificity is unknown. The genes are TRBV5-6 and TRBJ2-7, with 8 bases matching TRBD1. The clonotype comes from a person aged 40 to 85 with oral cavity squamous cell carcinoma. The specimen comprised PBMCs, sampled after nivolumab (anti-PD-1) treatment. This CDR3 reads CASSSTRQGLTYEQYF. The CDR3 nucleotides are TGTGCCAGCAGCTCGACTCGACAGGGGTTGACCTACGAGCAGTACTTC.